This T cell receptor (beta chain) was identified during a study of molecular identifiers for immune sequencing clone quantification. Trimming cost V 8 bases and J 4 bases, with 3 bases left between them. Germline CDR1 reads MDHEN; CDR2 reads SYDVKM. This CDR3 contains 11 residues. This clonotype was picked up a small number of times. This may be a read error: a much more frequent sequence differs by one nucleotide. TCRdb called the PCR reads again in MiXCR, with one record for every CDR3 protein. The table shows about 40,000 distinct CDR3 sequences, with approximately 22% occurring only once. Sequenced material: naive CD8+ T cells from blood, with Jurkat cell RNA spiked in. As for subset: FACS-sorted CD8+CD4-CCR7+CD45RA+ naive T cells. This receptor was taken from a human donor in good health. Some libraries in this study had Jurkat cell RNA spiked in. V usage is TRBV28 and J usage is TRBJ2-6; D call uncertain. The CDR3 region has the DNA TGTGCCAGCGCGGGGGCCAACGTCCTGACTTTC. It specifies CASAGANVLTF.